This entry concerns a single T cell receptor (beta chain). The clone's antigen remains unknown. No clone much larger than this one lies a single base away; base qualities are absent. This sample is drawn from a study of shared clonotypes between healthy human individuals (dated by TCRdb to 2020 to 2022). Some background on the complete study: The cohort included three men and two women between 18 and 49 years of age. For each donor, three plates each were used for CD4 naive and CD4 memory, two plates were used for CD8 naive, and one plate was used for CD8 memory. The study deeply sequenced blood TCR repertoires of about 5 healthy adults to estimate repertoire size and the extent of clonotype sharing between individuals. To increase sequencing depth and limit assay-specific biases, different laboratories used diverse techniques to prepare libraries and sequence TCR repertoires. Per donor, leukapheresis produced somewhere between about 0.85 and 10 billion PBMCs. Results and caveats for the whole study, not just this receptor: Sampling was restricted to blood, and TCR repertoires in tissue are likely to differ from TCR repertoires in blood. About 5% of naive CD4, roughly 3.6% of naive CD8, roughly 2.4% of memory CD4, and about 0.4% of memory CD8 clonotypes were shared across several donors. Higher generation probabilities were observed for clonotypes shared by all four sorted-subset donors than for non-shared clonotypes. Naive subsets generally had larger estimated clonotype richness than memory subsets. The small number of donors limited the genetic and exposure-history diversity represented. Incomplete sequencing was indicated by rarefaction of sorted-subset datasets, despite the large sequencing depth. Based on pairwise subsampling, the degree of clonotype sharing among donors was expected to be affected by sequencing depth.

TCR CDR3 regions were amplified from genomic DNA by multiplex PCR using the deep immunoSEQ assay. Genomic DNA extracted from each cell subset was distributed evenly over all wells of several immunoSEQ 96-well plates, and each plate served as one replicate. For sorted subsets, around 0.2 ug genomic DNA, equal to tens of thousands of T cell genomes, was loaded into each replicate PCR. Purified libraries were quantified with a Qubit 3.0 fluorometer, sized on a Bioanalyzer 2100, and re-quantified with the KAPA Library Quantification kit. Every immunoSEQ 96-well plate was sequenced on a separate single-read 150-cycle Illumina NextSeq 550 flow cell. Per the authors' processing: Because the immunoSEQ output held only junctional sequences and lacked quality scores, the filtering could not match the filtering applied to full-length reads. To assign V/J genes and CDR3, sequences were annotated against IMGT germline references using PyIR, a Python wrapper for IgBLAST v1.9. Any read was removed if the V/J assignment was weak (E-value above 1e-6), the CDR3 was missing, or the read contained stop codons, out-of-frame junctions, or ambiguous translated residues. V3J clonotypes were defined as sequences sharing an identical inferred V gene, J gene, and CDR3 amino acid sequence. To compute the percentage overlap between repertoires, the number of shared unique clonotypes was divided by the size of the smaller repertoire. RTK rarefaction, the Chao1 estimator, and Recon v2.1 estimates of unobserved clonotypes were used to assess repertoire richness. OLGA was used to compute generation probabilities for all TCRbeta clonotypes that the gDNA method yielded from a handful of donors. The table comes from immuneACCESS by way of TCRdb, which keeps in-frame sequences with V and J called. Part of the clones is missing from these tables; in studies checked, under half for an unresolved V gene and the rest for unknown reasons. Clone size and V and J calls were adopted from that table, with D and trimming inferred from the DNA. This sample lists around 2,000,000 clones; under 95% were detected once. The top ten hold about 1.8% of the sample.

CD8 naive samples consisted of CD45RO-negative cells that were positively selected for CCR7, yielding a CD45RA+CCR7+ population without TemRA cells. Donors were healthy HIV-negative adults with no recently reported acute infections or vaccinations. Every donor was a Caucasian adult living in Nashville, Tennessee, USA. Blood was obtained by leukapheresis, after which PBMCs were separated by Ficoll-Histopaque density gradient centrifugation and cryopreserved in liquid nitrogen vapor phase. Analytical flow cytometry was used to check the purity and quantity of every magnetically sorted T cell population. Genomic DNA was isolated from every sorted fraction and measured by UV absorbance on a Nanodrop 2000c. From the cysteine up to the phenylalanine, the CDR3 has a length of 16 residues. Of the read, only the CDR3 DNA is kept; its 48 bases are in frame from base 1. V sheds 2 bases and J sheds 2 bases, leaving 12 bases between their ends. Per the germline V gene, SGHTA is the CDR1 and FQGTGA is the CDR2.

The sample taken for sequencing was naive CD8+ T cells from PBMCs. The cell subset or site label on this specimen signifies: CD45RA+CCR7+. The origin of this receptor is a man in his late teens or twenties in good health. Some clones in this sample may be carry-over from other donors' samples. Recombination connected TRBV7-3 to TRBJ2-2; no D gene is confidently identified. The CDR3 region: CASSLGTFGNTGELFF. The base sequence is TGTGCCAGCAGCTTAGGCACATTCGGTAACACCGGGGAGCTGTTTTTT. Here the CDR3 is joined to the reference TRBV7-3 and TRBJ2-2 genes, and the full variable domain is: GAGVSQTPSNKVTEKGKYVELRCDPISGHTALYWYRQSLGQGPEFLIYFQGTGAADDSGLPNDRFFAVRPEGSVSTLKIQRTERGDSAVYLCASSLGTFGNTGELFFGEGSRLTVL.